This TCR beta chain was observed in a study of Ad26.COV2.S vaccination and SARS-CoV-2 variants. Whole-study findings and limits: Total T cell responses were possibly underestimated by TCR breadth and depth analyses. Those who received vaccine or placebo ended up with similar non-spike TCR breadth. Vaccine recipients posted higher spike-specific TCR breadth than their placebo counterparts.

Trimming pared 6 bases from V and 10 bases from J, leaving 10 bases between. The germline CDR1 and CDR2 sequences are MNHEY and SVGEGT. The CDR3 is made up of 11 amino acids. With respect to this clone: The target antigen is unknown.

The assay was immunoSEQ multiplex PCR, and TCRdb's table has in-frame clones only and misses some. This sample carries about 94,000 clones, roughly 84% of them seen once, and the ten largest clones take more than 15%. This sequence joins TRBV6-2 or TRBV6-3 and TRBJ1-5; D unclear. The input for sequencing was peripheral blood, taken after recovery from COVID-19. The TCR originated in a human donor who had recovered from COVID-19. The CDR3 sequence is CASSQNTPQHF. The DNA of the CDR3 is TGTGCCAGCAGCCAAAATACTCCCCAGCATTTT.